This TCR beta chain was retrieved from a study of T cells in Graves' hyperthyroidism and ophthalmopathy. Amplified TCR beta CDR3 regions came from RNA transcripts. HTBI primers drove first-round RT-PCR of the TCR CDR3. Using its own MiXCR run on the multiplex PCR reads, TCRdb lists one record per CDR3 protein. The sample carries approximately 610,000 distinct CDR3 sequences, about 15% recorded once. Active moderate-to-severe ophthalmopathy, Clinical Activity Score at least 3, NOSPECS at least 4, under 3 months' duration. The authors obtained PBMCs from around 11 ml of fresh peripheral blood. Germline values: CDR1 MDHEN, CDR2 SYDVKM. There are 15 residues in the CDR3. V lost 5 bases to trimming and J lost 3 bases, with 17 bases between them. This clonotype has at least ten counts. The target antigen is unknown. Study conclusions and caveats: Ophthalmopathy stood apart from stable hyperthyroidism in a 13 V-J model.

The sequenced material came from blood. V and J are TRBV28 and TRBJ2-7, with D maybe TRBD2 (7 bases). The origin of this receptor is a woman aged 40 to 50 with Graves' ophthalmopathy. As DNA, the CDR3 is TGTGCCAGCAGTCACTTGGGGAGGGGGGACTACGAGCAGTACTTC. It encodes CASSHLGRGDYEQYF.